A selection of T cell receptor beta chains follows, all from one sample in a study of T cells in Graves' hyperthyroidism and ophthalmopathy. TCRdb passed the multiplex PCR reads through MiXCR, listing each CDR3 protein once. The profile shows hundreds of thousands of distinct CDR3 sequences, around a quarter of them singletons. The specimen was blood. Source of these receptors: a woman aged 30 to 39 with Graves' ophthalmopathy. The CDR3 runs from the conserved cysteine through the conserved F or W. The order of the fields is D gene, J gene, V gene, clone size, CDR3 DNA, CDR3 protein. The D gene is left open where the match is weak. Expanded clones are given a class, and other clones once, few, many or no size at all.

NA | TRBJ1-1 | TRBV6-2/TRBV6-3 | once | TGTGCCAGCACCGGGACTTCCGCCACTGAAGCTTTCTTT | CASTGTSATEAFF
NA | TRBJ1-2 | TRBV15 | many | TGTGCCACCAGCAGAGATAGTCCTTATGGCTACACCTTC | CATSRDSPYGYTF
NA | TRBJ1-1 | TRBV5-1 | many | TGCGCCAGCAGCTTGTTCCGGGTAGGGGACACTGAAGCTTTCTTT | CASSLFRVGDTEAFF
NA | TRBJ2-7 | TRBV12-3/TRBV12-4 | NA | TGTGCCAGCAGTTTGGGGGAGTACTACGAGCAGTACTTC | CASSLGEYYEQYF
TRBD1 | TRBJ1-5 | TRBV6-5 | many | TGTGCCAGCAGACCCGGGACAGACAATCAGCCCCAGCATTTT | CASRPGTDNQPQHF
NA | TRBJ1-1 | TRBV5-1 | many | TGCGCCAGTGGAGTCGAAGCGGACACTGAAGCTTTCTTT | CASGVEADTEAFF
NA | TRBJ1-2 | TRBV2 | few | TGTGCCAGCAGTGATGAAGGGATCTATGGCTACACCTTC | CASSDEGIYGYTF
TRBD1 | TRBJ1-1 | TRBV14 | few | TGTGCCAGCAGCCAAGTGCACAGGGGGAACACTGAAGCTTTCTTT | CASSQVHRGNTEAFF
NA | TRBJ1-5 | TRBV2 | many | TGTGCCAGCAGTAGGACAAACCGTGGCAATCAGCCCCAGCATTTT | CASSRTNRGNQPQHF
TRBD1 | TRBJ1-1 | TRBV12-3/TRBV12-4 | NA | TGTGCCAGCAGACGACAGGGGGCGGCTTTGAACACTGAAGCTTTCTTT | CASRRQGAALNTEAFF
TRBD1 | TRBJ1-1 | TRBV20-1 | many | TGCAGTGCTCTTACAGGGGTTGGTACTGAAGCTTTCTTT | CSALTGVGTEAFF
TRBD1 | TRBJ2-1 | TRBV7-2 | NA | TGTGCCAGCAGCCAGGGGGTCTACTCCTACAATGAGCAGTTCTTC | CASSQGVYSYNEQFF
TRBD1 | TRBJ2-5 | TRBV27 | NA | TGTGCCAGCAGTTGGGGGACAGGGAGAGAGACCCAGTACTTC | CASSWGTGRETQYF
NA | TRBJ2-5 | TRBV20-1 | NA | TGCAGTGCTAGAGATCGAAGGCAGGGTCGAGAGACCCAGTACTTC | CSARDRRQGRETQYF
NA | TRBJ2-7 | TRBV28 | NA | TGTGCCAGCCCAATAGGCGAGCAGTACTTC | CASPIGEQYF
NA | TRBJ1-1 | TRBV2 | many | TGTGCCAGCAGTGAAGAACACGGTCTTACTGGAGCAGCTTTCTTT | CASSEEHGLTGAAFF